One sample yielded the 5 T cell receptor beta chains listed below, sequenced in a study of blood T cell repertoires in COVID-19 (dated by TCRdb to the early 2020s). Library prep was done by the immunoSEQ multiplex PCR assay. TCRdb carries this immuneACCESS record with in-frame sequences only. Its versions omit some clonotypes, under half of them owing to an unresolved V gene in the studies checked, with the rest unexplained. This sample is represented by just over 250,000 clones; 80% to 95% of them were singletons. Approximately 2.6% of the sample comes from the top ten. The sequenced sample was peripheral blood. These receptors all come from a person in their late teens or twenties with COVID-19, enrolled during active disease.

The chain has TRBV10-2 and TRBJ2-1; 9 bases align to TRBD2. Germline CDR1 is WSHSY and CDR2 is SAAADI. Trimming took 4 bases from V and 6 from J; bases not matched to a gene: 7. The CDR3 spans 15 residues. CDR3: CASSGFSGSSNEQFF. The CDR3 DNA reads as TGCGCCAGCAGTGGTTTTAGCGGGAGTAGCAATGAGCAGTTCTTC.

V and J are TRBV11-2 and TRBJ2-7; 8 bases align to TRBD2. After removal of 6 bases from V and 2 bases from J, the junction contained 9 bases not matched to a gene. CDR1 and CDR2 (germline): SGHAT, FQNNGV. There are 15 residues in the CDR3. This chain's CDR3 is CASRRPGLGAYEQYF. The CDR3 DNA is TGTGCCAGCAGACGTCCGGGACTAGGGGCCTACGAGCAGTACTTC.

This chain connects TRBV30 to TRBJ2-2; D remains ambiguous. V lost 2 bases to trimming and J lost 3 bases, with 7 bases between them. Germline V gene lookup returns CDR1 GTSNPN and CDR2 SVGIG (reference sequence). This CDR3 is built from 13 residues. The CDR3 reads CAWSSSYTGELFF. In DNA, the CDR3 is TGTGCCTGGAGTTCGTCGTACACCGGGGAGCTGTTTTTT.

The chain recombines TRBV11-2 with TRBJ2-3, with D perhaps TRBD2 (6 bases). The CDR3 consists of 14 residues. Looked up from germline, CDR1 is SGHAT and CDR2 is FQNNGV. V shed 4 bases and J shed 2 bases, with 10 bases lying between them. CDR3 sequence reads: CASSSGLFTDTQYF. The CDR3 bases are TGTGCCAGCAGCTCGGGACTCTTCACAGATACGCAGTATTTT.

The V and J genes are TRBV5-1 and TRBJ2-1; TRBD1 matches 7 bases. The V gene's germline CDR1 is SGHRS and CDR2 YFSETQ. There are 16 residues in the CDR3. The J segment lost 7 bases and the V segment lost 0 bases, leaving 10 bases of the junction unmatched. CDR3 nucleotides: TGCGCCAGCAGCTTGGAACCGACAGGGATTGGGAATGAGCAGTTCTTC. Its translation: CASSLEPTGIGNEQFF. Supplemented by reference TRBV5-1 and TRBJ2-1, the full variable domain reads KAGVTQTPRYLIKTRGQQVTLSCSPISGHRSVSWYQQTPGQGLQFLFEYFSETQRNKGNFPGRFSGRQFSNSRSEMNVSTLELGDSALYLCASSLEPTGIGNEQFFGPGTRLTVL.